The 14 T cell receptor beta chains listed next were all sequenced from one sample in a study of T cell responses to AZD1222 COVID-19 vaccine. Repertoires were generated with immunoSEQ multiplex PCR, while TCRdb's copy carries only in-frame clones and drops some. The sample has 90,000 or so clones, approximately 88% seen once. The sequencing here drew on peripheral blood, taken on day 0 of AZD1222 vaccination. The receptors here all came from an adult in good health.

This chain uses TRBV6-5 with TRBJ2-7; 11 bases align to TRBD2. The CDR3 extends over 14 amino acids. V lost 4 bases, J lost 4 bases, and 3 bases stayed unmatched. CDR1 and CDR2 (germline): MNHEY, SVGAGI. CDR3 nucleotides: TGTGCCAGCAGTTTTGGGACTAGCGGTTACGAGCAGTACTTC. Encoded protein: CASSFGTSGYEQYF.

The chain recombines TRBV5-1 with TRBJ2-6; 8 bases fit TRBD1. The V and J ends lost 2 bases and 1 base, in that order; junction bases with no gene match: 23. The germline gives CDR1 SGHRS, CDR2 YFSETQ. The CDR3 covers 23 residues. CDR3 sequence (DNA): TGCGCCAGCAGCTTACCACTTAGTCCCGCTCCGGGACAGGTGTCATCTGGGGCCAACGTCCTGACTTTC. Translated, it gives CASSLPLSPAPGQVSSGANVLTF.

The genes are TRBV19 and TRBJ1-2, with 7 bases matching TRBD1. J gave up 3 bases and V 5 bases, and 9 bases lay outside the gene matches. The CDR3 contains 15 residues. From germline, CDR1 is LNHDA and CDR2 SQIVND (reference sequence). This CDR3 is CASSVGQVLHYGYTF. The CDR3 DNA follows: TGTGCCAGTAGTGTAGGACAGGTCTTGCACTATGGCTACACCTTC. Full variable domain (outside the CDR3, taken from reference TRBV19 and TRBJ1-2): DGGITQSPKYLFRKEGQNVTLSCEQNLNHDAMYWYRQDPGQGLRLIYYSQIVNDFQKGDIAEGYSVSREKKESFPLTVTSAQKNPTAFYLCASSVGQVLHYGYTFGSGTRLTVV.

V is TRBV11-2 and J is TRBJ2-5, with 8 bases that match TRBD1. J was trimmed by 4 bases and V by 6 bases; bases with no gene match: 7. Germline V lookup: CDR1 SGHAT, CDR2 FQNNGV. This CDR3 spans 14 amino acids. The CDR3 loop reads CASRQGQVTETQYF. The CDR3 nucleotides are TGTGCCAGCAGACAGGGACAGGTCACAGAGACCCAGTACTTC.

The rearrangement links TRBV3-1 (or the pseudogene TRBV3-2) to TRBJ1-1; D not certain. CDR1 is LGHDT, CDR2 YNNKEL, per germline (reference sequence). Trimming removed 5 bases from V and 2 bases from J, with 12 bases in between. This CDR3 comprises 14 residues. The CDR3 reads CASSAQTRNTEAFF. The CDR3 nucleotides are TGTGCCAGCAGCGCACAAACAAGAAACACTGAAGCTTTCTTT.

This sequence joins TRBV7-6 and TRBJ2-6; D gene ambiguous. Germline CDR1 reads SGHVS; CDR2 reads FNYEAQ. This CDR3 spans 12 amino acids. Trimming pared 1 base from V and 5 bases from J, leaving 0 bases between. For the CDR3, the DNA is TGTGCCAGCAGCTTAGGGGCCAACGTCCTGACTTTC. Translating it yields CASSLGANVLTF.

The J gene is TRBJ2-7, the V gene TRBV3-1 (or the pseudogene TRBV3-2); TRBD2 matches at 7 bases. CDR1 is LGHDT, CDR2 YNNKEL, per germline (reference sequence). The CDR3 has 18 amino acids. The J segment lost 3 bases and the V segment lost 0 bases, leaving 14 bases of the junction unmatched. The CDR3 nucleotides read TGTGCCAGCAGCCAAGAGGGAGGGTGGGCCGAAAAACTCTACGAGCAGTACTTC. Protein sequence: CASSQEGGWAEKLYEQYF.

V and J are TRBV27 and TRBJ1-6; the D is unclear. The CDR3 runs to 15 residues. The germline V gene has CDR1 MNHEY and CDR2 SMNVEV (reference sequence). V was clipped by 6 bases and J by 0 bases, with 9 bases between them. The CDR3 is CASRFDNSYNSPLHF. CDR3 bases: TGTGCCAGCAGGTTCGACAACTCCTATAATTCACCCCTCCACTTT.

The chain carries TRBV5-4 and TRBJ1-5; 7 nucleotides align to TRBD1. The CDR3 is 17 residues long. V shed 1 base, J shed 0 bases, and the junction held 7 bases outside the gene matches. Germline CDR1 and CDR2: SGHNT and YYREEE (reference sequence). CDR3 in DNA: TGTGCCAGCAGCTTGACCTCAGGGACAGCTAGCAATCAGCCCCAGCATTTT. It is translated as CASSLTSGTASNQPQHF.

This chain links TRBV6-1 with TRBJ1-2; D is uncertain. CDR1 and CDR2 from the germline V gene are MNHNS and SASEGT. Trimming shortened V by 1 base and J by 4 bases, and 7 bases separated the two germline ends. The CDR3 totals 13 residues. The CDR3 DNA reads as TGTGCCAGCAGTGAAGGGGTTGGCTATGGCTACACCTTC. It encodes CASSEGVGYGYTF.

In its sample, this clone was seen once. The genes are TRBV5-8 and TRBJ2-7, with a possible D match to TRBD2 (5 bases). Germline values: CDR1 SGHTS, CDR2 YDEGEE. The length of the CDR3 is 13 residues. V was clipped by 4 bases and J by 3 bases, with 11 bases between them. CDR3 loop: CASSPDYFYEQYF. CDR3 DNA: TGTGCCAGCAGCCCAGACTACTTCTACGAGCAGTACTTC.

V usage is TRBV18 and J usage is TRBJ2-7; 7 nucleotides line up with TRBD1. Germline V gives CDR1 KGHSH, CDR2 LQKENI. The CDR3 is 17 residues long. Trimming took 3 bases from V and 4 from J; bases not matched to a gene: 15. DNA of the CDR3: TGTGCCAGCTCACCGAACAGGGGAAGGACTCTTTTTTACGAGCAGTACTTC. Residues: CASSPNRGRTLFYEQYF.

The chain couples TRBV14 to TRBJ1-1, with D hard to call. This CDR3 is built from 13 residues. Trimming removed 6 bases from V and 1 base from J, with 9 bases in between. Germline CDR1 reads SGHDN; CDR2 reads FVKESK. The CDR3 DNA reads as TGTGCCAGCAGGCTCCAGTGGAACACTGAAGCTTTCTTT. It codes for CASRLQWNTEAFF.

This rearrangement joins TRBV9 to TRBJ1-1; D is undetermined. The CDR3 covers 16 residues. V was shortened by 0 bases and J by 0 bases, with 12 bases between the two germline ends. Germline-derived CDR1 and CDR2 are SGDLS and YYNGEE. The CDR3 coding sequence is TGTGCCAGCAGCGTAGAGGACTGGGCGTTGAACACTGAAGCTTTCTTT. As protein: CASSVEDWALNTEAFF.